The TCR beta chain described here comes from a study of siplizumab effects on memory and regulatory T cells (dated by TCRdb to the late 2010s). About the study as a whole: The effect of the anti-CD2 antibody siplizumab on alloreactive T-cell subsets was examined in allogeneic mixed lymphocyte reactions constructed from human PBMCs.

Remarks on this clone: Its antigen is not yet known. Base qualities are missing; no much larger clone stands one base away.

V drops 1 base and J drops 8 bases, leaving 6 bases in between. The CDR3 runs 11 amino acids, cysteine and phenylalanine included. The sequence is cut down to CDR3 DNA, 33 bases in frame from base 1. Per the germline V gene (reference sequence), DFQATT is the CDR1 and SNEGSKA is the CDR2. Sorted unstimulated T cells and proliferating T cells recovered from mixed lymphocyte reactions underwent TCRbeta CDR3 sequencing. Fresh whole blood from ten HLA-typed healthy donors was used as the source from which PBMCs were isolated. Unstimulated CD4+ non-regulatory T cells were FACS-sorted to map the origin of alloreactive clones. General conclusions and limits of the study: Siplizumab significantly lowered the cumulative frequency of alloreactive sequences that could be traced to unstimulated CD4+ memory T cells. Among mappable alloreactive CD4+ clones, an average Treg-derived fraction of approximately 73% was observed with siplizumab, compared with approximately 25% in control reactions. Roughly 80-97% of proliferating CD4+ or CD8+ clones could not be assigned a naive or memory phenotype. No functional confirmation was obtained for the suppressive function of proliferating Tregs from siplizumab cultures. Unstimulated naive T cells appeared more diverse than memory T cells, and naive cells seemed to contribute substantially to the alloresponse. Sequences below about 10^-5 frequency were poorly captured, so only a minor fraction of alloreactive clones could be mapped to unstimulated subsets.

Preparation of the library involved the immunoSEQ multiplex PCR assay. Each sample had around 100,000 TCR templates assayed by the deep sequencing platform. Genomic DNA extracted from sorted T cells was used for TCRbeta CDR3 sequencing. Processing in the source paper ran as follows. The R programming language was used for clonal analysis of TCRbeta CDR3 data. Unstimulated samples were compared with post-reaction CFSE-low samples to define alloreactive CD4+ and CD8+ clones. Alloreactive CD4+ clones were assigned to regulatory or non-regulatory origin by matching sequences to sorted unstimulated Treg and non-Treg repertoires. TCRdb mirrors the immuneACCESS table, restricted to in-frame sequences. Some clones are absent from its copies; in checked studies, under half trace to an unresolved V gene, and the reason for the others is unknown. V and J calls and clone size are copied from that table; D and trimming were computed from the DNA. In this sample the table shows approximately 94,000 clones, about 95% of which occur a single time. Of the sample, over 1% is held by the ten largest clones.

The sample comprised non-Treg CD4+ T cells sorted from blood. The cell subset or site label, read with the paper, signifies: FACS-sorted unstimulated CD4+ non-regulatory T cells. The TCR comes from a human donor in good health. Rearrangement joined TRBV20-1 to TRBJ2-1; the D gene lacks a confident call. The CDR3 here reads CSARVPDEQFF. In nucleotides, the sequence is TGCAGTGCTAGAGTCCCAGATGAGCAGTTCTTC.